Below, 5 T cell receptor beta chains from the same sample are listed, as sequenced in a study of OX40 agonist ivuxolimab in advanced cancers. Repertoires were generated with immunoSEQ multiplex PCR, while TCRdb's copy carries only in-frame clones and drops some. This table holds tens of thousands of clones, approximately 88% found once. This specimen was CD4+ or CD8+ T cells sorted from blood, taken in a trial of the OX40 agonist ivuxolimab. The receptors were gathered from an adult with an advanced solid tumor such as melanoma, head and neck, liver or kidney cancer.

As DNA, the CDR3 is TGTGCCAGCAGCTTACCGCCGGCCGCCTATGGGAACACTGAAGCTTTCTTT. Its protein product is CASSLPPAAYGNTEAFF. This chain connects TRBV7-9 to TRBJ1-1, with no clear D. CDR1 and CDR2 from the germline V gene are SEHNR and FQNEAQ (reference sequence). Between the trimmed V and J ends, which lost 2 bases and 1 base, there was a span of 17 bases. The CDR3 spans 17 residues.

V is TRBV28 and J is TRBJ1-3; 9 bases agree with TRBD1. CDR1 is MDHEN, CDR2 SYDVKM, per germline. This CDR3 spans 14 amino acids. J lost 4 bases, V lost 6 bases, and 4 bases had no gene match. This chain's CDR3 is CASSPTGGGNTIYF. CDR3 sequence (DNA): TGTGCCAGCAGCCCCACAGGGGGCGGAAACACCATATATTTT.

This clone was seen a single time. This chain connects TRBV28 to TRBJ2-1; TRBD2 matches 7 bases. The trim removed 5 bases at V and 0 bases at J, leaving 7 bases unmatched. Per germline, CDR1 MDHEN and CDR2 SYDVKM. This CDR3 contains 16 residues. Here the CDR3 DNA reads TGTGCCAGCAGTCCTTTAGCGGGTAGCTCCTACAATGAGCAGTTCTTC. This translates into CASSPLAGSSYNEQFF. Combining the CDR3 with reference TRBV28 and TRBJ2-1 gives the whole variable domain DVKVTQSSRYLVKRTGEKVFLECVQDMDHENMFWYRQDPGLGLRLIYFSYDVKMKEKGDIPEGYSVSREKKERFSLILESASTNQTSMYLCASSPLAGSSYNEQFFGPGTRLTVL.

V is TRBV4-2 and J is TRBJ2-1; maybe TRBD2 (6 bases). Trimming took 3 bases from V and 8 from J, leaving 20 bases between them. The CDR3 sequence is 16 residues long. CDR1 and CDR2 from the germline V gene are LGHNA and YNFKEQ. CDR3 region: CASSQPGTSPSDEQFF. CDR3 nucleotides: TGTGCCAGCAGCCAGCCTGGGACTTCACCTTCCGATGAGCAGTTCTTC.

This chain connects TRBV2 to TRBJ1-1; perhaps TRBD1 as D (6 bases). The germline V gene has CDR1 SNHLY and CDR2 FYNNEI. The CDR3 contains 14 residues. V gave up 9 bases and J gave up 1 base, with 15 bases separating them. The CDR3 coding sequence is TGTGCCAGGAAACCCGCAGGGGAGAACACTGAAGCTTTCTTT. Residues: CARKPAGENTEAFF.